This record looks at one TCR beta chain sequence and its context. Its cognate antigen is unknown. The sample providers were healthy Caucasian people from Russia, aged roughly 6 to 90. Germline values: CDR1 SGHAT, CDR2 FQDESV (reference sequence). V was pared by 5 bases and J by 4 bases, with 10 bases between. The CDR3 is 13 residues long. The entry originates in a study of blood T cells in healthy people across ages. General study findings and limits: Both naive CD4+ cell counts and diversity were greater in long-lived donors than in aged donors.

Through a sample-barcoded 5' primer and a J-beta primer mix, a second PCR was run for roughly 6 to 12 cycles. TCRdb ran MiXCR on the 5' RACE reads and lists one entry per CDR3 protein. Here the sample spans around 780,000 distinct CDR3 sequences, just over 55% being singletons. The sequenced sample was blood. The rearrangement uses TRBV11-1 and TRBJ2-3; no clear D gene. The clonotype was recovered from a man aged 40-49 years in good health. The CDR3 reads CASSQDRPDTQYF. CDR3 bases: TGTGCCAGCAGCCAGGATCGCCCAGATACGCAGTATTTT.